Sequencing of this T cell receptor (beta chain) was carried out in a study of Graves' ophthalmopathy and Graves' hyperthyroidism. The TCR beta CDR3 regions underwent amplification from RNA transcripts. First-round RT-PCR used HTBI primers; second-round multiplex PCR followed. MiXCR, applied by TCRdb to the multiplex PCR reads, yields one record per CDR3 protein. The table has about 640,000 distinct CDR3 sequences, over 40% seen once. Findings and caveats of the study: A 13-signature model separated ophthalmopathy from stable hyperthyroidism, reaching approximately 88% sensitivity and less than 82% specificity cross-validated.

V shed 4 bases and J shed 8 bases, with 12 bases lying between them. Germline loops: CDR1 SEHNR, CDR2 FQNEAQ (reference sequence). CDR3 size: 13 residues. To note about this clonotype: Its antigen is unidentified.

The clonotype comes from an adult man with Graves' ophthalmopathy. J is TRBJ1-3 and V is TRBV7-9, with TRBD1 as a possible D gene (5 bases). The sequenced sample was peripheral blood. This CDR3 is CASSSAPGHTIYF. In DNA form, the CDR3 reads TGTGCCAGCAGCTCTGCTCCGGGACACACCATATATTTT.